Sequencing of this T cell receptor beta chain was carried out in a study of blood T cell repertoires in COVID-19. In the study overall: Samples of COVID-19 (acute and convalescent) were obtained from the United States, Italy and Spain. T cells, B-cell-depleted T cells, or PBMCs supplied cDNA or gDNA.

The CDR3 runs to 13 residues. Germline CDR1 PRHDT, CDR2 FYEKMQ (reference sequence). The ends lost 3 bases at V and 10 bases at J; junction bases unmatched: 5. In the authors' methods: Quantification of nucleated cells was approximated via reference gene primer amplification. The data were produced by immunoSEQ multiplex PCR, yet TCRdb's version contains in-frame clones alone and is incomplete. The DNA gave D and trimming, while V, J and clone size come from that table. The data show 27,000 or so clones, around nine tenths seen once. Sequencing was done on a sample of peripheral blood. This sequence was found in a human donor in a cohort sampled during active COVID-19. The gene calls are TRBV13 and TRBJ2-1; 8 bases line up with TRBD1. The CDR3, as DNA: TGTGCCAGCAGCTTGTCAGGGGACAGGGAGCAGTTCTTC. It translates to CASSLSGDREQFF.